Sequencing of this T cell receptor (beta chain) was carried out in a study of shared clonotypes between healthy human individuals. Study conclusions and caveats: Clonotype sharing among the donors was expected to vary with sequencing depth.

As regards this clone: Its target is not known.

Produced via immunoSEQ multiplex PCR; TCRdb's table is partial and in-frame only. The repertoire holds approximately 2,000,000 clones, just under 95% seen once, with more than 0.35% in the top ten. Sequencing was carried out using naive CD4+ T cells from PBMCs. Sample subset: CD45RA+ positively selected. This sequence originates from a man aged 18 to 29 in good health. Some clones in this sample may be carry-over from other donors' samples.

The CDR3 sequence: CASSPRDRPTDTQYF. The DNA of the CDR3 is TGCGCCAGCAGCCCCCGGGACAGACCCACAGATACGCAGTATTTT. This chain uses TRBV5-1 with TRBJ2-3, with TRBD1 matching 7 bases. The V segment lost 4 bases and the J segment 2 bases; nucleotides outside the gene matches: 7. This CDR3 spans 15 amino acids. Germline CDR1 is SGHRS and CDR2 is YFSETQ.